This T cell receptor beta chain was captured by sequencing in a study of T cells in Graves' hyperthyroidism and ophthalmopathy. Looking at the study overall: Once the initial diagnosis was made, peripheral blood was obtained before any treatment.

TCR beta CDR3 regions were amplified from RNA. The HTBI primer set served for first-round RT-PCR of the TCR CDR3. TCRdb itself ran the multiplex PCR reads through MiXCR, one entry per CDR3 protein. The table has hundreds of thousands of distinct CDR3 sequences, 14% seen once. Exclusion criteria comprised uncontrolled infection, other autoimmune disease, pregnancy or lactation. Together with thyroid ultrasound, orbital computed tomography, serum thyroxine and TRAb, clinical symptoms were used for diagnoses. This CDR3 region has 16 residues. Germline trimming cut 5 bases from V and 5 bases from J; bases unmatched to any gene: 11. Germline V gene lookup returns CDR1 SEHNR and CDR2 FQNEAQ (reference sequence). This clonotype was detected many times.

The sequenced material came from blood. This TCR came from a woman aged 40 to 49 with Graves' hyperthyroidism. V gene TRBV7-9 combines with J gene TRBJ2-1, with 8 bases aligning to TRBD2. The CDR3 bases are TGTGCCAGCAGCCCCTGGGTAGCGGGGTCAGACAATGAGCAGTTCTTC. It yields the protein CASSPWVAGSDNEQFF.